Listed below are T cell receptor beta chains from one sample, sequenced in a study of beta chain features in type 1 diabetes. Produced via immunoSEQ multiplex PCR; TCRdb's table is partial and in-frame only. The sample yields under 350,000 clones, approximately 8.1% seen once. The sequenced sample was central memory CD4+ T cells from blood. The receptors come from a woman in her late teens or twenties in good health. CDR3s include the opening cysteine and the closing phenylalanine or tryptophan. The D gene is left open where the match is weak. Where a row states a size, it is once, few, many or the class of an expanded clone; other rows omit it.

D gene: NA; V gene: TRBV28; J gene: TRBJ1-2; clone size: NA; CDR3 protein: CASRVRQRYGYTF; CDR3 DNA: TGTGCCAGCAGGGTTCGGCAGCGGTATGGCTACACCTTC
D gene: NA; V gene: TRBV7-6; J gene: TRBJ2-7; clone size: NA; CDR3 protein: CASSQLEGPYEQYF; CDR3 DNA: TGTGCCAGCAGCCAACTAGAGGGTCCCTACGAGCAGTACTTC
D gene: NA; V gene: TRBV7-2; J gene: TRBJ1-1; clone size: NA; CDR3 protein: CASSLTAGTEAFF; CDR3 DNA: TGTGCCAGCAGCTTAACAGCGGGAACTGAAGCTTTCTTT
D gene: NA; V gene: TRBV4-1; J gene: TRBJ2-5; clone size: NA; CDR3 protein: CASSQDLSGVTIRETQYF; CDR3 DNA: TGCGCCAGCAGCCAAGATTTATCAGGAGTAACCATAAGGGAGACCCAGTACTTC
D gene: NA; V gene: TRBV4-1; J gene: TRBJ1-1; clone size: few; CDR3 protein: CASSQDLIGRKNTEAFF; CDR3 DNA: TGCGCCAGCAGCCAAGATCTTATCGGCAGAAAGAACACTGAAGCTTTCTTT
D gene: NA; V gene: TRBV4-1; J gene: TRBJ2-5; clone size: NA; CDR3 protein: CASSQGPQGGGVKETQYF; CDR3 DNA: TGCGCCAGCAGCCAAGGCCCCCAGGGAGGGGGGGTTAAAGAGACCCAGTACTTC
D gene: NA; V gene: TRBV7-9; J gene: TRBJ2-1; clone size: NA; CDR3 protein: CASSPGLRRVDEQFF; CDR3 DNA: TGTGCCAGCAGCCCCGGACTCCGGCGGGTCGATGAGCAGTTCTTC
D gene: NA; V gene: TRBV28; J gene: TRBJ1-2; clone size: few; CDR3 protein: CASSFRNYGYTF; CDR3 DNA: TGTGCCAGCAGTTTTCGAAACTATGGCTACACCTTC
D gene: NA; V gene: TRBV4-3; J gene: TRBJ2-3; clone size: NA; CDR3 protein: CASSHRDIPSGDTQYF; CDR3 DNA: TGCGCCAGCAGCCATCGGGACATCCCCTCGGGAGATACGCAGTATTTT
D gene: TRBD1; V gene: TRBV27; J gene: TRBJ1-2; clone size: NA; CDR3 protein: CASSSGTGGRIYGYTF; CDR3 DNA: TGTGCCAGCAGCTCCGGGACAGGGGGCCGGATCTATGGCTACACCTTC
D gene: NA; V gene: TRBV28; J gene: TRBJ1-3; clone size: many; CDR3 protein: CASSLTTGSSGNTIYF; CDR3 DNA: TGTGCCAGCAGTCTAACTACAGGTTCCTCTGGAAACACCATATATTTT
D gene: NA; V gene: TRBV18; J gene: TRBJ1-1; clone size: NA; CDR3 protein: CASSPAPGGARTEAFF; CDR3 DNA: TGTGCCAGCTCACCCGCCCCTGGGGGGGCTCGGACTGAAGCTTTCTTT
D gene: NA; V gene: TRBV6-1; J gene: TRBJ1-3; clone size: NA; CDR3 protein: CASSFSDRAGNTIYF; CDR3 DNA: TGTGCCAGCAGTTTTTCTGACAGAGCCGGAAACACCATATATTTT
D gene: NA; V gene: TRBV7-8; J gene: TRBJ2-7; clone size: NA; CDR3 protein: CASRRRGIPHEQYF; CDR3 DNA: TGTGCCAGCAGACGTAGGGGTATTCCTCACGAGCAGTACTTC
D gene: TRBD2; V gene: TRBV25-1; J gene: TRBJ2-3; clone size: NA; CDR3 protein: CASSDSSGGPVGTDTQYF; CDR3 DNA: TGTGCCAGCAGTGATTCTAGCGGGGGGCCGGTGGGGACAGATACGCAGTATTTT
D gene: NA; V gene: TRBV7-2; J gene: TRBJ2-3; clone size: NA; CDR3 protein: CASSLTALAQYF; CDR3 DNA: TGTGCCAGCAGCTTAACGGCTTTGGCGCAGTATTTT
D gene: NA; V gene: TRBV7-3; J gene: TRBJ2-1; clone size: few; CDR3 protein: CASSLGSAPTEEQFF; CDR3 DNA: TGTGCCAGCAGCTTAGGTAGCGCCCCTACGGAGGAGCAGTTCTTC
D gene: NA; V gene: TRBV5-1; J gene: TRBJ2-2; clone size: many; CDR3 protein: CASREQDSGELFF; CDR3 DNA: TGCGCCAGCAGGGAACAGGATTCCGGGGAGCTGTTTTTT
D gene: NA; V gene: TRBV4-2; J gene: TRBJ1-1; clone size: NA; CDR3 protein: CASSRQRNTEAFF; CDR3 DNA: TGTGCCAGCAGCCGACAAAGGAACACTGAAGCTTTCTTT
D gene: NA; V gene: TRBV18; J gene: TRBJ2-5; clone size: few; CDR3 protein: CASSYQETQYF; CDR3 DNA: TGTGCCAGCTCATACCAAGAGACCCAGTACTTC
D gene: NA; V gene: TRBV28; J gene: TRBJ1-1; clone size: many; CDR3 protein: CASSLSVGRNGGQGPEAFF; CDR3 DNA: TGTGCCAGCAGTTTGTCGGTGGGTCGAAACGGGGGGCAGGGGCCTGAAGCTTTCTTT
D gene: NA; V gene: TRBV18; J gene: TRBJ1-5; clone size: NA; CDR3 protein: CASSPPPGSNQPQHF; CDR3 DNA: TGTGCCAGCTCACCACCCCCCGGGAGCAATCAGCCCCAGCATTTT
D gene: NA; V gene: TRBV11-1; J gene: TRBJ1-4; clone size: NA; CDR3 protein: CASSLQVATNEKLFF; CDR3 DNA: TGTGCCAGCAGCTTGCAGGTGGCAACTAATGAAAAACTGTTTTTT
D gene: NA; V gene: TRBV7-2; J gene: TRBJ2-3; clone size: few; CDR3 protein: CASRHEPQRADTQYF; CDR3 DNA: TGTGCCAGCAGGCATGAGCCGCAGCGTGCCGATACGCAGTATTTT
D gene: NA; V gene: TRBV27; J gene: TRBJ1-4; clone size: NA; CDR3 protein: CASSAYGYNEKLFF; CDR3 DNA: TGTGCCAGCAGTGCGTACGGCTATAATGAAAAACTGTTTTTT
D gene: TRBD1; V gene: TRBV30; J gene: TRBJ2-3; clone size: NA; CDR3 protein: CAWSQGQGLVDTQYF; CDR3 DNA: TGTGCCTGGAGTCAAGGACAGGGGTTGGTAGATACGCAGTATTTT
D gene: NA; V gene: TRBV23-1; J gene: TRBJ2-5; clone size: few; CDR3 protein: CASSQSNRDF; CDR3 DNA: TGCGCCAGCAGTCAATCTAACAGGGACTTC
D gene: TRBD1; V gene: TRBV9; J gene: TRBJ2-6; clone size: many; CDR3 protein: CASGSGGLSGANVLTF; CDR3 DNA: TGTGCCAGCGGGTCAGGGGGCCTCTCTGGGGCCAACGTCCTGACTTTC
D gene: TRBD2; V gene: TRBV4-2; J gene: TRBJ2-2; clone size: NA; CDR3 protein: CASSLFSGVDNTGELFF; CDR3 DNA: TGTGCCAGCAGCCTCTTCAGCGGGGTTGATAACACCGGGGAGCTGTTTTTT
D gene: TRBD2; V gene: TRBV6-5; J gene: TRBJ2-5; clone size: NA; CDR3 protein: CASSSTTSGIQETQYF; CDR3 DNA: TGTGCCAGCAGTTCGACGACTAGCGGGATACAAGAGACCCAGTACTTC
D gene: NA; V gene: TRBV11-1; J gene: TRBJ2-5; clone size: NA; CDR3 protein: CASRDGRLETQYF; CDR3 DNA: TGTGCCAGCAGAGATGGGCGTCTAGAGACCCAGTACTTC
D gene: NA; V gene: TRBV7-8; J gene: TRBJ1-6; clone size: NA; CDR3 protein: CASLPGTGTGYNSPLHF; CDR3 DNA: TGTGCCAGCCTACCGGGCACGGGAACCGGCTATAATTCACCCCTCCACTTT
D gene: NA; V gene: TRBV19; J gene: TRBJ1-1; clone size: few; CDR3 protein: CASSPRNIFTEAFF; CDR3 DNA: TGTGCCAGTAGCCCAAGAAACATCTTCACTGAAGCTTTCTTT
D gene: NA; V gene: TRBV7-2; J gene: TRBJ2-7; clone size: NA; CDR3 protein: CASSTQVTSYEQYF; CDR3 DNA: TGTGCCAGCAGCACCCAAGTAACCTCCTACGAGCAGTACTTC
D gene: NA; V gene: TRBV23-1; J gene: TRBJ2-5; clone size: few; CDR3 protein: CASKTSGQETQYF; CDR3 DNA: TGCGCCAGCAAAACATCGGGTCAAGAGACCCAGTACTTC
D gene: TRBD1; V gene: TRBV6-5; J gene: TRBJ1-6; clone size: NA; CDR3 protein: CASGGSGGNSPLHF; CDR3 DNA: TGTGCCAGCGGGGGCTCAGGGGGGAATTCACCCCTCCACTTT
D gene: NA; V gene: TRBV4-1; J gene: TRBJ2-5; clone size: NA; CDR3 protein: CASSRSPGQEETQYF; CDR3 DNA: TGCGCCAGCAGCCGGAGCCCGGGGCAGGAAGAGACCCAGTACTTC
D gene: NA; V gene: TRBV7-6; J gene: TRBJ2-3; clone size: few; CDR3 protein: CASSLVGTDTQYF; CDR3 DNA: TGTGCCAGCAGCTTAGTGGGCACAGATACGCAGTATTTT
D gene: NA; V gene: TRBV4-2; J gene: TRBJ1-2; clone size: NA; CDR3 protein: CASSQGNRDGGYTF; CDR3 DNA: TGTGCCAGCAGCCAAGGAAACAGGGACGGTGGCTACACCTTC
D gene: NA; V gene: TRBV14; J gene: TRBJ2-2; clone size: few; CDR3 protein: CATNRAGVDGELFF; CDR3 DNA: TGTGCCACCAACCGGGCAGGGGTCGACGGGGAGCTGTTTTTT
D gene: TRBD2; V gene: TRBV7-2; J gene: TRBJ2-3; clone size: many; CDR3 protein: CASRRTSAGVKQYF; CDR3 DNA: TGTGCCAGCAGACGTACTAGCGCGGGAGTGAAGCAGTATTTT
D gene: TRBD1; V gene: TRBV27; J gene: TRBJ1-2; clone size: NA; CDR3 protein: CASSLYQTGVYGYTF; CDR3 DNA: TGTGCCAGCAGTTTGTACCAGACAGGGGTGTATGGCTACACCTTC
D gene: NA; V gene: TRBV11-1; J gene: TRBJ2-6; clone size: NA; CDR3 protein: CASSLGFGVTGANVLTF; CDR3 DNA: TGTGCCAGCAGCTTAGGATTTGGGGTTACTGGGGCCAACGTCCTGACTTTC
D gene: NA; V gene: TRBV5-1; J gene: TRBJ2-1; clone size: few; CDR3 protein: CASSLEAYNEQFF; CDR3 DNA: TGCGCCAGCAGCTTGGAGGCTTACAATGAGCAGTTCTTC
D gene: NA; V gene: TRBV27; J gene: TRBJ1-2; clone size: NA; CDR3 protein: CASSPTVYRTANYGYTF; CDR3 DNA: TGTGCCAGCAGCCCGACCGTGTACAGGACCGCTAACTATGGCTACACCTTC
D gene: NA; V gene: TRBV6-5; J gene: TRBJ2-4; clone size: few; CDR3 protein: CASSYQTAQYF; CDR3 DNA: TGTGCCAGCAGTTATCAGACGGCTCAGTACTTC
D gene: NA; V gene: TRBV7-2; J gene: TRBJ1-5; clone size: NA; CDR3 protein: CASSPAQRGLNQPQHF; CDR3 DNA: TGTGCCAGCAGCCCCGCCCAGCGGGGCTTAAATCAGCCCCAGCATTTT
D gene: TRBD1; V gene: TRBV7-2; J gene: TRBJ1-1; clone size: NA; CDR3 protein: CASSPGTGVTEAFF; CDR3 DNA: TGTGCCAGCAGCCCCGGGACAGGGGTCACTGAAGCTTTCTTT
D gene: TRBD1; V gene: TRBV2; J gene: TRBJ2-4; clone size: NA; CDR3 protein: CASAPWTGKNIQYF; CDR3 DNA: TGTGCCAGCGCCCCGTGGACAGGAAAAAACATTCAGTACTTC
D gene: NA; V gene: TRBV6-5; J gene: TRBJ2-7; clone size: few; CDR3 protein: CASRQGSYEQYF; CDR3 DNA: TGTGCCAGCAGGCAGGGTTCCTACGAGCAGTACTTC
D gene: NA; V gene: TRBV5-4; J gene: TRBJ2-2; clone size: NA; CDR3 protein: CASSLATKDTGELFF; CDR3 DNA: TGTGCCAGCAGCTTAGCCACCAAGGACACCGGGGAGCTGTTTTTT
D gene: NA; V gene: TRBV7-2; J gene: TRBJ2-7; clone size: many; CDR3 protein: CASKTRVGDPYEQYF; CDR3 DNA: TGTGCCAGCAAAACCAGGGTAGGAGACCCCTACGAGCAGTACTTC
D gene: NA; V gene: TRBV7-2; J gene: TRBJ2-5; clone size: many; CDR3 protein: CASSPFTQGKETQYF; CDR3 DNA: TGTGCCAGCAGCCCGTTTACACAGGGAAAAGAGACCCAGTACTTC
D gene: NA; V gene: TRBV7-3; J gene: TRBJ2-2; clone size: few; CDR3 protein: CASSPGNTGELFF; CDR3 DNA: TGTGCCAGCAGCCCCGGAAACACCGGGGAGCTGTTTTTT
D gene: NA; V gene: TRBV7-9; J gene: TRBJ2-7; clone size: few; CDR3 protein: CASSPDTVSYEQYF; CDR3 DNA: TGTGCCAGCAGCCCAGACACTGTCTCCTACGAGCAGTACTTC